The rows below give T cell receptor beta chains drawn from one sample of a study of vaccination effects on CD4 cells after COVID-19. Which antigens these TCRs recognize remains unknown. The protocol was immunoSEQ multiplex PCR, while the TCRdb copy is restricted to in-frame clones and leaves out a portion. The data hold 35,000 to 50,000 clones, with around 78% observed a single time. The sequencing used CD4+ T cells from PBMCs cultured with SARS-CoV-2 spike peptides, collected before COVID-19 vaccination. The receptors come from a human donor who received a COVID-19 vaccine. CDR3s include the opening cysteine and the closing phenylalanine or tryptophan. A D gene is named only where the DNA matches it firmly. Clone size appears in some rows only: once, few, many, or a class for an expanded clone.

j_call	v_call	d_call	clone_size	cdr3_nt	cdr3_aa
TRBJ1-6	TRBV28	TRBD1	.	TGTGCCAGCAGTACCTACAGGGGGTCTTATAATTCACCCCTCCACTTT	CASSTYRGSYNSPLHF
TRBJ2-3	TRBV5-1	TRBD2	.	TGCGCCAGCAGCTCCGGGACTAGCGGGGGGCTCACAGATACGCAGTATTTT	CASSSGTSGGLTDTQYF
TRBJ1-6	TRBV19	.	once	TGTGCCAGTAGTATATCCCTTGTGAGTTCACCCCTCCACTTT	CASSISLVSSPLHF
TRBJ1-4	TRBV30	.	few	TGTGCCTGGGGCGACCGTAATGAAAAACTGTTTTTT	CAWGDRNEKLFF
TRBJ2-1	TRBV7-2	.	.	TGTGCCAGCAGCCATAGGACACAATCCTACAATGAGCAGTTCTTC	CASSHRTQSYNEQFF
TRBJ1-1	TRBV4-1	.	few	TGCGCCAGCAGCCAAGCAAGGGGCAGGAACACTGAAGCTTTCTTT	CASSQARGRNTEAFF
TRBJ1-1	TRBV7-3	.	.	TGTGCCAGCAGCTTACAGGGGACGAACACTGAAGCTTTCTTT	CASSLQGTNTEAFF
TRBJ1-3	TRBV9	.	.	TGTGCCAGCAGCCCCCGACTGAGCTCTGGAAACACCATATATTTT	CASSPRLSSGNTIYF
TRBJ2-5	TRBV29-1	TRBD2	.	TGCAGCGCCGTAGCGGGGGGGCCCAAAGAGACCCAGTACTTC	CSAVAGGPKETQYF
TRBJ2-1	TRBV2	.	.	TGTGCCAGCGTATTGGACAGTTACAATGAGCAGTTCTTC	CASVLDSYNEQFF
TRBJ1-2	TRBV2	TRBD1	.	TGTGCCAGCAGTCAGGACAGGGGCGGGGATGGCTACACCTTC	CASSQDRGGDGYTF
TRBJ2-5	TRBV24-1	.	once	TGTGCCACCAGTGGCCTTCAGCGGATGGGGTCCCAAGAGACCCAGTACTTC	CATSGLQRMGSQETQYF
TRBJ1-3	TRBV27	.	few	TGTGCCAGCAGTTCGAGGACTGGAAACACCATATATTTT	CASSSRTGNTIYF
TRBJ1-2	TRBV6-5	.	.	TGTGCCAGCAGTTTTTCAGGGTTACTCTACACCTTC	CASSFSGLLYTF
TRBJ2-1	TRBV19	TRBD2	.	TGTGCCAGTAGGACTAGCCAGAGCTCCTACAATGAGCAGTTCTTC	CASRTSQSSYNEQFF
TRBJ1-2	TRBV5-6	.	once	TGTGCCAGCAGCCGGAGCCTTGGGGGCTATGGCTACACCTTC	CASSRSLGGYGYTF